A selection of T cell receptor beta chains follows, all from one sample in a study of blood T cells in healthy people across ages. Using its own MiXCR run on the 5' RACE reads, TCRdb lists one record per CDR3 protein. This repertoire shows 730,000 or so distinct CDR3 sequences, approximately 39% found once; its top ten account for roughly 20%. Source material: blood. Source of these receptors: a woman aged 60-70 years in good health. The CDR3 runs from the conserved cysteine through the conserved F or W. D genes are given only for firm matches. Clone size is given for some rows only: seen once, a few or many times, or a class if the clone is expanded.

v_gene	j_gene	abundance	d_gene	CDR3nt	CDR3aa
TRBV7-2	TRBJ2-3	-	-	TGTGCCTGCAGCTTAGTCGGTCCGGGAGCAGATACGCAGTATTTT	CACSLVGPGADTQYF
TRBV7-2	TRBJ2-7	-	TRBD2	TGTGCCAGCAGCCCCCACACGATTACTAGCGGGAGTAAGTACGAGCAGTACTTC	CASSPHTITSGSKYEQYF
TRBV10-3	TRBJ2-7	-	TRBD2	TGTGCCATCAAGAGGGGGGCTAGCGGGATACTGGCGAGCTCCTACGAGCAGTACTTC	CAIKRGASGILASSYEQYF
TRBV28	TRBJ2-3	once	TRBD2	TGTGCCAGCAGTCGCATCTCCGGGACTAGCGAAAGGGGCGCAGATACGCAGTATTTT	CASSRISGTSERGADTQYF
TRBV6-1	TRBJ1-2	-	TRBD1	TGTGCCAGCAGTGCTTGGACAGGGGGTTTGGACTATGGCTACACCTTC	CASSAWTGGLDYGYTF
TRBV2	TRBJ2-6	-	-	TGTGCCAGCAGTGACCACGTCCTGACTTTC	CASSDHVLTF
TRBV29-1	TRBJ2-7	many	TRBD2	TGCAGCGTCGCAACTAGCGGGGTTTCCTACGAGCAGTACTTC	CSVATSGVSYEQYF
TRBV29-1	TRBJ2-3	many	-	TGCAGCGTTGAAGATCCCACAGATACGCAGTATTTT	CSVEDPTDTQYF
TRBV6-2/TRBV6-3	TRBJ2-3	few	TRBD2	TGTGCCAGCAGTCCCCTAGCGGGGGTTGACGATACGCAGTATTTT	CASSPLAGVDDTQYF
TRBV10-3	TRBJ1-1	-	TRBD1	TGTGCCACTGAACCGGGACAGGGGTCTGAAGCTTTCTTT	CATEPGQGSEAFF
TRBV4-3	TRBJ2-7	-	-	TGCGCCAGCAGCCAAGAAATGGGGACGGGGTCCTACGAGCAGTACTTC	CASSQEMGTGSYEQYF
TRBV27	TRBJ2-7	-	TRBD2	TGTGCCAGCAGTGGGGCGGGGGGACTATACGAGCAGTACTTC	CASSGAGGLYEQYF
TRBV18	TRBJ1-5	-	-	TGTGCCAGCTCACCAAACAATCAGCCCCAGCATTTT	CASSPNNQPQHF
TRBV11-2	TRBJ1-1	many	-	TGTGCCAGCAGCCAACAGGGAAACACTGAAGCTTTCTTT	CASSQQGNTEAFF
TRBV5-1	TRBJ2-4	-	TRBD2	TGCGCCAGCAGCTCCTTGGGGGGGAACATTCAGTACTTC	CASSSLGGNIQYF
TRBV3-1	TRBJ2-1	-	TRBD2	TGTGCCAGCAGCTGGGGGGGGGAGGCCCACAATGAGCAGTTCTTC	CASSWGGEAHNEQFF
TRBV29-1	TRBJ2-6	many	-	TGCAGCGCCCAATCTGGGGCCAACGTCCTGACTTTC	CSAQSGANVLTF
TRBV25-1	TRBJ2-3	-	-	TGTGCCAGCAGTGAACAGGGGAGGGATACGCAGTATTTT	CASSEQGRDTQYF
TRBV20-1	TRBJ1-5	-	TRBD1	TGCAGTGCTAGAGGAAGCTTTCAGGGGGGTCAGCCCCAGCATTTT	CSARGSFQGGQPQHF
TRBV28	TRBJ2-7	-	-	TGTGCCAGCAGGCGGGGCCACTACGAGCAGTACTTC	CASRRGHYEQYF
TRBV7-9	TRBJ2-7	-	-	TGTGCCAGCAGTGAATCGAGAGGACATAGGTACGAGCAGTACTTC	CASSESRGHRYEQYF
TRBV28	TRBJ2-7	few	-	TGTGCCAGCACGAGCGACTTCTACGAGCAGTACTTC	CASTSDFYEQYF
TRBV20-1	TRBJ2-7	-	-	TGCAGTGCTAGTAGGGACGAGCAGTACTTC	CSASRDEQYF
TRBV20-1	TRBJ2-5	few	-	TGCAGTGCCCGGAACAACTACCAAGAGACCCAGTACTTC	CSARNNYQETQYF
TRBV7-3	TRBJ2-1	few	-	TGTGCCAGCAGCGGGCGGGAAATCTACAATGAGCAGTTCTTC	CASSGREIYNEQFF
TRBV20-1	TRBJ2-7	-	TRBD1	TGCAGTGCTAGTATTCCGGGACAGTCCTACTACGAGCAGTACTTC	CSASIPGQSYYEQYF
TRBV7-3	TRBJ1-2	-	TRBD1	TGTGCCAGCAGGTCCGGGACAGGCGACAACTATGGCTACACCTTC	CASRSGTGDNYGYTF
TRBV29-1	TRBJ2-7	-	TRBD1	TGCAGCGTTGGAAGACAGGGCAGCTCCTACAATGAGCAGTACTTC	CSVGRQGSSYNEQYF
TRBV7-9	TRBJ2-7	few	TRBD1	TGTGCCAGCAGCTTACCAGGGGGCCACGAGCAGTACTTC	CASSLPGGHEQYF
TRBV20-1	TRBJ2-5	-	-	TGCAGTGCCGAAGATAGAGAGACCCAGTACTTC	CSAEDRETQYF
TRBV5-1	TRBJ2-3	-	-	TGCGCCAGCAGCTTGGGCCAGGACCGCACAGATACGCAGTATTTT	CASSLGQDRTDTQYF
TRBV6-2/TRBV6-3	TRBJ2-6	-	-	TGTGCCAGCTTTAAAGTAAACTCTGGGGCCAACGTCCTGACTTTC	CASFKVNSGANVLTF
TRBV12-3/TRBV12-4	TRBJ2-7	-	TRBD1	TGTGCCTGTGGTAGGACAGGAGTAATTGAGCAGTACTTC	CACGRTGVIEQYF
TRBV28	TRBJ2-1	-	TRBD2	TGTGCCAGCCTCTCGTTTAGCGGGGGGAACAATGAGCAGTTCTTC	CASLSFSGGNNEQFF
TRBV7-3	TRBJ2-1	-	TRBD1	TGTGCCAGCAGCTTAAACCGGGACAGCGAGAAAAACAATGAGCAGTTCTTC	CASSLNRDSEKNNEQFF
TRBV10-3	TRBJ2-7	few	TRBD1	TGTGCCATCAGTGGGGGCGCCACAGGGGGCGGGAATCTCTACGAGCAGTACTTC	CAISGGATGGGNLYEQYF
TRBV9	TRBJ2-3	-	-	TGTGCCAGCAGCGTAGATGGAGCCCAAGGGCGTGATACGCAGTATTTT	CASSVDGAQGRDTQYF